One and the same sample provided the 17 T cell receptor beta chains below, sequenced in a study of response to subunit inactivated influenza vaccine. In TCRdb, the RT-PCR reads were re-called with MiXCR into one record per CDR3 protein. This table has approximately 500,000 distinct CDR3 sequences, approximately 24% appearing once. This sample also appeared in a second study, on T cells expressing NK-cell markers. This second study notes: Synthesis of TCR beta cDNA relied on 5'RACE template switching carrying UMIs.

The starting material was CD4+ T cells sorted from PBMCs, obtained roughly 12 days after vaccination. Receptors were obtained from a man between 45 and 60 years old who received an inactivated influenza vaccine.

This clonotype was picked up many times. The CDR3 DNA is TGCAGCGCAAGGACAGGGGAGGTGAATGAGCAGTTCTTC. It specifies CSARTGEVNEQFF. This rearrangement joins TRBV29-1 to TRBJ2-1; 9 nucleotides align to TRBD1. Germline V CDR1 and CDR2: SQVTM, ANQGSEA. With 7 bases clipped from V and 7 bases from J, the junction kept 8 bases outside the gene matches. The CDR3 is 13 amino acids.

The chain couples TRBV16 to TRBJ2-1, with no clear D. The CDR3 has 15 amino acids. Trimming removed 1 base from V and 5 bases from J, with 12 bases in between. Germline V lookup: CDR1 KGHSY, CDR2 FQNENV. The CDR3 nucleotides read TGTGCCAGCAGCCAATGGGCACAGATAAACAATGAGCAGTTCTTC. It encodes CASSQWAQINNEQFF. Using reference TRBV16 and TRBJ2-1 for the parts outside the CDR3, the full variable domain is GEEVAQTPKHLVRGEGQKAKLYCAPIKGHSYVFWYQQVLKNEFKFLISFQNENVFDETGMPKERFSAKCLPNSPCSLEIQATKLEDSAVYFCASSQWAQINNEQFFGPGTRLTVL.

This sequence joins TRBV5-1 and TRBJ1-1, with TRBD1 as a possible D gene (5 bases). The CDR3 extends over 17 amino acids. Germline V gives CDR1 SGHRS, CDR2 YFSETQ. Trimming cost V 2 bases and J 6 bases, with 23 bases left between them. CDR3 nucleotide sequence: TGCGCCAGCAGCTTACGTGAGTCCGGTCGGGGGGGACCTGAAGCTTTCTTT. This gives the protein CASSLRESGRGGPEAFF.

This clonotype has a handful of counts. J is TRBJ2-1 and V is TRBV7-2, with D tentatively TRBD1 (6 bases). Germline V gene lookup returns CDR1 SGHTA and CDR2 FQGNSA. V was trimmed by 4 bases and J by 10 bases, leaving 8 bases between them. There are 11 residues in the CDR3. CDR3 amino acids: CASSSGQEQFF. The CDR3 nucleotides read TGTGCCAGCAGCTCCGGACAGGAGCAGTTCTTC.

The chain carries TRBV6-5 and TRBJ2-7; no definite D call. Germline CDR1 MNHEY, CDR2 SVGAGI. The V gene lost 0 bases and the J gene lost 6 bases, with 12 bases spanning the gap. CDR3 size: 14 residues. CDR3 region: CASSYSRNVGEQYF. DNA for the CDR3: TGTGCCAGCAGTTACTCGAGAAATGTCGGCGAGCAGTACTTC.

The rearrangement links TRBV28 to TRBJ2-5; 10 bases agree with TRBD2. Trimming at V came to 4 bases and at J to 4 bases, leaving 3 bases not matched to a gene. Germline V gives CDR1 MDHEN, CDR2 SYDVKM. This CDR3 has 14 amino acids. This chain's CDR3 is CASSSSGRRETQYF. The CDR3 coding sequence is TGTGCCAGCAGTTCTAGCGGGAGACGAGAGACCCAGTACTTC. Together with reference TRBV28 and TRBJ2-5, the CDR3 gives the full variable domain: DVKVTQSSRYLVKRTGEKVFLECVQDMDHENMFWYRQDPGLGLRLIYFSYDVKMKEKGDIPEGYSVSREKKERFSLILESASTNQTSMYLCASSSSGRRETQYFGPGTRLLVL.

This clonotype showed up just a few times. This sequence joins TRBV5-5 and TRBJ2-1, with no clear D. The CDR3 is made up of 15 amino acids. V lost 1 base, J lost 4 bases, and 12 bases lay in between. Germline CDR1 reads SGHKS; CDR2 reads YYEKEE (reference sequence). The CDR3 here is CASSLLSVDYNEQFF. CDR3 DNA sequence: TGTGCCAGCAGCTTGTTATCGGTAGATTACAATGAGCAGTTCTTC. The whole variable domain, filled in from reference TRBV5-5 and TRBJ2-1, reads DAGVTQSPTHLIKTRGQQVTLRCSPISGHKSVSWYQQVLGQGPQFIFQYYEKEERGRGNFPDRFSARQFPNYSSELNVNALLLGDSALYLCASSLLSVDYNEQFFGPGTRLTVL.

The V gene is TRBV4-2, the J gene TRBJ2-5, with TRBD1 matching over 8 bases. Germline V lookup: CDR1 LGHNA, CDR2 YNFKEQ. This CDR3 has 18 residues. V shed 0 bases, J shed 0 bases, and the junction held 9 bases outside the gene matches. CDR3 region: CASSQDTGGSVYQETQYF. The CDR3 nucleotides read TGTGCCAGCAGCCAAGATACAGGGGGGAGCGTTTACCAAGAGACCCAGTACTTC.

This clonotype showed up just a few times. The chain couples TRBV10-3 to TRBJ2-5; 13 bases match TRBD2. V lost 6 bases, J lost 1 base, and 5 bases stayed unmatched. The CDR3 consists of 16 residues. Germline CDR1 reads ENHRY; CDR2 reads SYGVKD. In nucleotides, the CDR3 is TGTGCCATCAGCCTGACTAGCGGGGGGCTCCAAGAGACCCAGTACTTC. Its translation is CAISLTSGGLQETQYF.

This clonotype appeared a few times. The chain uses TRBV20-1 and TRBJ2-2; D gene unclear. The CDR3 contains 18 residues. CDR1 is DFQATT, CDR2 SNEGSKA, per germline (reference sequence). The V gene lost 6 bases and the J gene lost 4 bases, with 27 bases spanning the gap. The CDR3 spells CSARSETVSGQITGELFF. CDR3 DNA: TGCAGTGCGCGGTCGGAGACGGTATCCGGCCAGATCACCGGGGAGCTGTTTTTT.

J is TRBJ2-5 and V is TRBV7-9, with D perhaps matching TRBD1 (5 bases). This CDR3 is 15 amino acids long. Between the trimmed V and J ends, which lost 0 bases and 0 bases, there was a span of 8 bases. Looked up from germline, CDR1 is SEHNR and CDR2 is FQNEAQ (reference sequence). CDR3 nucleotides: TGTGCCAGCAGCTTAGCAGGGGCCTACCAAGAGACCCAGTACTTC. Its protein product is CASSLAGAYQETQYF.

This clonotype was picked up a small number of times. The CDR3 coding sequence is TGTGCCAGCAGCCCGTCAGGGGCCGTTAATTCACCCCTCCACTTT. It encodes CASSPSGAVNSPLHF. The chain combines TRBV7-9 with TRBJ1-6, with D perhaps matching TRBD1 (6 bases). The CDR3 runs 15 residues. The V and J ends lost 5 bases and 6 bases respectively, with 14 bases between them. Germline CDR1 and CDR2: SEHNR and FQNEAQ (reference sequence).

This chain joins TRBV7-2 and TRBJ1-2; TRBD1 is a possible D gene (5 bases). Trimming pared 3 bases from V and 2 bases from J, leaving 19 bases between. The CDR3 has 17 amino acids. The germline V gene encodes CDR1 SGHTA and CDR2 FQGNSA. The CDR3 sequence: CASSLESAGTRNYGYTF. The CDR3 bases are TGTGCCAGCAGCTTGGAATCAGCCGGGACGAGGAACTATGGCTACACCTTC.

The chain is built from TRBV3-1 and TRBJ2-2, with 14 bases that match TRBD2. J gave up 6 bases and V 6 bases, and 0 bases lay outside the gene matches. The CDR3 covers 14 residues. Per germline, CDR1 LGHDT and CDR2 YNNKEL (reference sequence). The CDR3 loop is CASRTSGRAGELFF. DNA of the CDR3: TGTGCCAGCAGGACTAGCGGGAGGGCCGGGGAGCTGTTTTTT.

The rearrangement joins TRBV12-3 or TRBV12-4 to TRBJ2-2; 9 bases are a match to TRBD1. The CDR3 spans 15 residues. V lost 5 bases and J lost 6; bases outside the gene matches: 7. CDR3 sequence (DNA): TGTGCCAGCAGTCCCGGGACAGGGTTAGCCGGGGAGCTGTTTTTT. Translated, it gives CASSPGTGLAGELFF.

The chain couples TRBV20-1 to TRBJ2-3, with 12 bases identical to TRBD1. Germline CDR1 DFQATT, CDR2 SNEGSKA (reference sequence). V gave up 6 bases and J gave up 4 bases; unmatched junction bases: 8. The CDR3 is 15 residues long. CDR3: CSARRDRGRSDTQYF. The CDR3, as DNA: TGCAGTGCGAGACGGGACAGGGGGCGATCAGATACGCAGTATTTT.

A few counts support this clonotype. The gene calls are TRBV7-9 and TRBJ2-2, with 7 nucleotides matching TRBD1. The CDR3 covers 14 residues. Germline V gene lookup returns CDR1 SEHNR and CDR2 FQNEAQ (reference sequence). V shed 7 bases, J shed 4 bases, and the junction held 6 bases outside the gene matches. CDR3 sequence: CASTLDRRTGELFF. In DNA form, the CDR3 reads TGTGCCAGCACCCTGGACAGGCGCACCGGGGAGCTGTTTTTT.